The T cell receptor beta chain described here comes from a study of CD8 T cells in ankylosing spondylitis. As for this clonotype: Antigen unknown.

From the 5' RACE reads, TCRdb called clonotypes with MiXCR, one entry per CDR3 protein. The repertoire consists of roughly 180,000 distinct CDR3 sequences, with 9.8% occurring once and the leading ten covering about 14%. V lost 4 bases, J lost 7 bases, and 8 bases lay in between. The CDR3 runs 12 residues. The study's findings and limits: Disease-linked clones were CD8+ and relatively rare in peripheral blood. Some of these motif variants have turned up before, in reports on reactive arthritis synovial fluid and blood. Significant enrichment of disease-linked clones was reportedly seen in matched ankylosing spondylitis synovial fluid. What appeared characteristic of ankylosing spondylitis blood was a TCR beta motif of 7 or 8 highly homologous variants.

This TCR came from a female donor with ankylosing spondylitis or in good health (not recorded which). The chain combines TRBV12-3 or TRBV12-4 with TRBJ2-1; no clear D. Sequenced material: blood, either unsorted or a sorted T cell fraction (not recorded which). This CDR3 reads CASSWVRNEQFF. The CDR3 DNA reads TGTGCCAGCAGTTGGGTTCGGAATGAGCAGTTCTTC.